What follows is one T cell receptor beta chain and its context. Its antigen is as yet unknown. The data belong to a study of shared clonotypes between healthy human individuals. Study findings and constraints: Only blood underwent sampling, and tissue repertoires likely differ.

Germline loops: CDR1 SGHAT, CDR2 FQNNGV. The germline V and J ends were trimmed by 1 base and 8 bases, with 8 bases remaining between them. The length of the CDR3 is 13 residues. The protocol was immunoSEQ multiplex PCR, while the TCRdb copy is restricted to in-frame clones and leaves out a portion. The sample lists about 2.4 million clones, more than 80% seen once, with over 0.12% in the top ten. The CD4+ fraction was divided into a CD45RA+ naive subset and a CD45RA-negative memory subset. Source material: naive CD4+ T cells sorted from blood. Stated subset: CD45RA+ positively selected. This receptor was obtained from a man aged 18 to 30 in good health. The V gene is TRBV11-2, the J gene TRBJ2-2, with no clear D. CDR3 sequence (DNA): TGTGCCAGCAGCTTAGCGCTCGCGGGGGAGCTGTTTTTT. It yields the protein CASSLALAGELFF.